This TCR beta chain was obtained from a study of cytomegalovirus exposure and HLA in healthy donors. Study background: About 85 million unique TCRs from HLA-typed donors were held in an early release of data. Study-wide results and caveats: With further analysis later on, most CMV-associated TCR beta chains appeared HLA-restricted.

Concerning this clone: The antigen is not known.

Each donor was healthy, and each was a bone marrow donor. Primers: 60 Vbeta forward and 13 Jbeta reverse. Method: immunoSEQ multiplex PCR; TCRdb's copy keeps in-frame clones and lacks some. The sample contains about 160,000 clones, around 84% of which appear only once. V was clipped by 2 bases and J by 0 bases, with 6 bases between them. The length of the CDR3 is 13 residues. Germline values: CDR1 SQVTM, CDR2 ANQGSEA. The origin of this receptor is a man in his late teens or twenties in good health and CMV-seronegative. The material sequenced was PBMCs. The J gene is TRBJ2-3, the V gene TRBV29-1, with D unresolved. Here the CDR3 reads CSVEPSSTDTQYF. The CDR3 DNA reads TGCAGCGTTGAACCTTCTAGCACAGATACGCAGTATTTT.